Shown below are 5 T cell receptor beta chains from a single sample sequenced in a study of spatial heterogeneity in lung cancer. Sample time point: sample taken at primary tumor resection. Material for sequencing was whole RNA from tumor, nontumor lung or frozen PBMC, left unsorted. TCRdb re-called the 5' RACE reads through MiXCR, storing one row per CDR3 protein. The sample includes about 48,000 distinct CDR3 sequences, approximately 5.3% of them seen just once. Sample: PBMCs, taken at surgery. These receptors came from a male donor with early-stage non-small cell lung cancer.

V gene TRBV19 combines with J gene TRBJ1-5; no clear D gene. There are 15 residues in the CDR3. CDR1 is LNHDA and CDR2 is SQIVND in the germline V gene (reference sequence). Trimming left V 2 bases short and J 3 bases short, with 11 bases between. The CDR3 protein is CASSIKSSTNQPQHF. The CDR3 nucleotides are TGTGCCAGTAGTATAAAATCGAGCACCAATCAGCCCCAGCATTTT.

This clonotype was observed a handful of times. The J gene is TRBJ1-3, the V gene TRBV7-2; D remains unclear. This CDR3 region has 15 residues. From germline, CDR1 is SGHTA and CDR2 FQGNSA. Trimming cost V 5 bases and J 8 bases, with 19 bases left between them. This CDR3 is CASSRRLNFGDTIYF. The CDR3 DNA reads as TGTGCCAGCAGCAGAAGATTGAATTTCGGAGACACCATATATTTT.

This clonotype is labeled medium-sized. Here the CDR3 DNA reads TGCAGCGCCTCCAACACCGGGGAGCTGTTTTTT. Amino acid sequence: CSASNTGELFF. The chain carries TRBV29-1 and TRBJ2-2, with D unresolved. The CDR3 length is 11 residues. Germline CDR1 is SQVTM and CDR2 is ANQGSEA. V dropped 7 bases and J dropped 2 bases, with 5 bases sitting between them.

The chain couples TRBV12-3 or TRBV12-4 to TRBJ2-3, with D perhaps TRBD2 (5 bases). This CDR3 has 12 residues. The germline V and J ends were trimmed by 7 bases and 7 bases, with 12 bases remaining between them. The CDR3 reads CASTGVSNTQYF. DNA for the CDR3: TGTGCCAGCACCGGGGTTTCGAATACGCAGTATTTT.

This clonotype was seen many times. The gene calls are TRBV7-9 and TRBJ2-5, with D perhaps matching TRBD1 (5 bases). Trimming removed 5 bases from V and 0 bases from J, with 10 bases in between. The CDR3 runs 14 residues. The germline V gene encodes CDR1 SEHNR and CDR2 FQNEAQ (reference sequence). The CDR3 sequence is CASSRTDNQETQYF. The DNA for the CDR3 is TGTGCCAGCAGCCGGACGGACAACCAAGAGACCCAGTACTTC.